This T cell receptor beta chain is from a study of T cells after yellow fever vaccination. At the level of the study: SMART-Seq v4 Ultra Low Input prepared the low-cell-number fractions. Study-wide findings and caveats: Most clones from primary vaccination were detected again post-booster (around 95% CD4, about 85% CD8). CD4 and CD8 compartments shared a small share of clonotypes. FACS-sorted repertoires could harbor abundant contaminating bulk-population clonotypes.

The CDR3 is made up of 17 amino acids. V lost 1 base and J lost 5, with 20 bases in between. Germline values: CDR1 MNHEY, CDR2 SMNVEV (reference sequence). TCRdb independently ran MiXCR on the 5' RACE reads; one entry per CDR3 protein. The sample yields 550,000 to 750,000 distinct CDR3 sequences, less than 15% seen once. As concerns this clonotype: The target antigen is unknown.

Sequenced material: PBMCs, taken on the day of the yellow fever booster vaccination. V usage is TRBV27 and J usage is TRBJ1-2; a weak D match, TRBD1 (5 bases). The source of this sequence is a man aged 25-45 years who received the YFV17D yellow fever vaccine. The CDR3 DNA follows: TGTGCCAGCAGTTTATTTAACCGCCCGGGACTGCCTTATGGCTACACCTTC. The encoded protein is CASSLFNRPGLPYGYTF.